A single sample is the source of the 25 T cell receptor beta chains below, sequenced in a study of identical twins. A single record per CDR3 protein comes from TCRdb applying MiXCR to the 5' RACE reads. This sample has roughly 1,500,000 distinct CDR3 sequences, with roughly a third found just once. Source material: cord blood. The receptors shown here come from a newborn girl in good health.

This clonotype has only a few counts. DNA for the CDR3: TGCAGTGCTAACAGACAGCCGAGCTCCTATAATTCACCCCTCCACTTT. This codes for CSANRQPSSYNSPLHF. V usage is TRBV20-1 and J usage is TRBJ1-6; tentatively, D is TRBD1 (5 bases). This CDR3 contains 16 residues. Trimming took 4 bases from V and 0 from J, leaving 13 bases between them. Germline values: CDR1 DFQATT, CDR2 SNEGSKA (reference sequence).

The CDR3 nucleotides are TGTGCCAGCAGTTCGAAGCGGGGGGGTCAGAATGAGCAGTTCTTC. Amino acids: CASSSKRGGQNEQFF. This rearrangement joins TRBV12-3 or TRBV12-4 to TRBJ2-1; 10 nucleotides agree with TRBD2. CDR3 length equals 15 residues. V was pared by 4 bases and J by 7 bases, with 7 bases of the junction left unmatched.

This clonotype was detected a few times. The V call is TRBV12-3 or TRBV12-4, the J call TRBJ2-1; D is uncertain. The CDR3 has 14 residues. V lost 5 bases and J lost 3, with 11 bases in between. CDR3 protein: CASSPLVRYNEQFF. CDR3 nucleotide sequence: TGTGCCAGCAGTCCCCTAGTCCGCTACAATGAGCAGTTCTTC.

This clonotype was recorded many times. The chain recombines TRBV24-1 with TRBJ2-7, with D perhaps TRBD1 (5 bases). Germline lookup yields CDR1 KGHDR and CDR2 SFDVKD. V was cut by 0 bases and J by 6 bases, with 5 bases left in between. The CDR3 is 12 amino acids. The CDR3 loop reads CATSDLRGEQYF. DNA of the CDR3: TGTGCCACCAGTGATTTGAGGGGCGAGCAGTACTTC.

The V and J genes are TRBV28 and TRBJ2-1; TRBD1 might be the D (6 bases). Deletions cut 5 bases from V and 0 bases from J, with 14 bases between. Germline values: CDR1 MDHEN, CDR2 SYDVKM. The CDR3 is made up of 16 amino acids. The CDR3 protein is CASSTPRGDSYNEQFF. For the CDR3, the DNA is TGTGCCAGCAGTACCCCCAGGGGTGACTCCTACAATGAGCAGTTCTTC. The variable domain in full, completed from reference TRBV28 and TRBJ2-1, reads DVKVTQSSRYLVKRTGEKVFLECVQDMDHENMFWYRQDPGLGLRLIYFSYDVKMKEKGDIPEGYSVSREKKERFSLILESASTNQTSMYLCASSTPRGDSYNEQFFGPGTRLTVL.

This clonotype was picked up a small number of times. This sequence joins TRBV7-2 and TRBJ2-7, with 7 bases matching TRBD2. V shed 3 bases and J 0 bases; nucleotides not matched to a gene: 14. The CDR3 totals 18 residues. Germline loops: CDR1 SGHTA, CDR2 FQGNSA. The CDR3 DNA reads as TGTGCCAGCAGCTTTTTTTTGGGAGAGACTAGCACCTCCTACGAGCAGTACTTC. Translation: CASSFFLGETSTSYEQYF.

As regards this clonotype: A read error may account for a junction end that differs from germline. The chain recombines TRBV7-7 with TRBJ2-2, with D perhaps TRBD2 (6 bases). CDR3 length: 17 residues. Germline CDR1 is SSHAT and CDR2 is FNYEAQ (reference sequence). DNA for the CDR3: TGTGCTAGCAGCCCTAACCTGGGGCGGGAAAAGGCCGGGGAGCTGTTTTTT. It translates to CASSPNLGREKAGELFF.

About this clonotype itself: A clone one base away is much larger, so this may be a read error. This chain uses TRBV3-1 with TRBJ2-1; TRBD2 agrees at 9 bases. The CDR3 is 16 amino acids. After removal of 4 bases from V and 8 bases from J, the junction contained 12 bases not matched to a gene. Germline lookup yields CDR1 LGHDT and CDR2 YNNKEL (reference sequence). In nucleotides, the CDR3 is TGTGCCAGCAGCCGGCAGCTTAGCGGGAGACGGTATGAGCAGTTCTTC. This translates into CASSRQLSGRRYEQFF.

This clonotype was counted only a few times. This chain links TRBV7-2 with TRBJ2-1; D not resolved. V was pared by 1 base and J by 2 bases, with 6 bases between. This CDR3 region has 14 residues. Germline assignment: CDR1 SGHTA and CDR2 FQGNSA. In DNA form, the CDR3 reads TGTGCCAGCAGCTTAGTCCGAACCTACAATGAGCAGTTCTTC. The encoded protein is CASSLVRTYNEQFF.

As concerns this clonotype: A read error may produce the germline difference seen at one junction end. The V call is TRBV28, the J call TRBJ2-1, with D maybe TRBD2 (6 bases). CDR1 MDHEN and CDR2 SYDVKM come from the germline V gene. The CDR3 has 15 amino acids. CDR3 amino acids: CARSPNTREVNEQFF. The CDR3 DNA sequence: TGTGCCCGCAGTCCCAATACTAGGGAGGTAAATGAGCAGTTCTTC. Looking up the rest from reference TRBV28 and TRBJ2-1 gives the full variable domain: DVKVTQSSRYLVKRTGEKVFLECVQDMDHENMFWYRQDPGLGLRLIYFSYDVKMKEKGDIPEGYSVSREKKERFSLILESASTNQTSMYLCARSPNTREVNEQFFGPGTRLTVL.

This clonotype was detected a few times. This chain connects TRBV28 to TRBJ1-1; TRBD1 matches at 9 bases. Trimming took 5 bases from V and 1 from J; bases not matched to a gene: 8. This CDR3 region has 16 residues. Germline-derived CDR1 and CDR2 are MDHEN and SYDVKM. The CDR3 nucleotides are TGTGCCAGCAGTGACAGGGGGAACCTAGAGAACACTGAAGCTTTCTTT. It translates to CASSDRGNLENTEAFF.

This clonotype was detected only a few times. This chain joins TRBV5-1 and TRBJ1-4, with a weak D call TRBD1 (5 bases). Germline V gives CDR1 SGHRS, CDR2 YFSETQ. Trimming cost V 2 bases and J 3 bases, with 8 bases left between them. The CDR3 has 14 amino acids. The CDR3 sequence is CASSFRDSNEKLFF. The CDR3 DNA reads TGCGCCAGCAGCTTCCGGGACTCTAATGAAAAACTGTTTTTT.

In this sample, this clonotype turned up many times. V gene TRBV3-1 combines with J gene TRBJ2-7; no reliable D call. The V and J ends lost 1 base and 1 base respectively, with 14 bases between them. CDR1 and CDR2 from the germline V gene are LGHDT and YNNKEL (reference sequence). The CDR3 spans 16 residues. DNA of the CDR3: TGTGCCAGCAGCCAAGTTCTGTGGCACTCGTCCTACGAGCAGTACTTC. It is translated as CASSQVLWHSSYEQYF.

The chain combines TRBV12-3 or TRBV12-4 with TRBJ2-7; 8 bases map to TRBD2. There are 14 residues in the CDR3. V lost 6 bases to trimming and J lost 6 bases; unmatched junction nucleotides: 10. The CDR3 region is CASRTGLEQGEQYF. CDR3 DNA: TGTGCCAGCAGGACGGGACTAGAACAGGGCGAGCAGTACTTC.

This clonotype was counted a few times. The chain joins TRBV6-6 to TRBJ2-3; 10 bases match TRBD2. The CDR3 length is 17 residues. CDR1 is MNHNY and CDR2 is SVGAGI in the germline V gene (reference sequence). The ends lost 6 bases at V and 2 bases at J; junction bases unmatched: 11. In nucleotides, the CDR3 is TGTGCCAGCAGCCTTATAGCGGGGGGAACACTCACAGATACGCAGTATTTT. Translated: CASSLIAGGTLTDTQYF.

The chain is built from TRBV4-1 and TRBJ2-1, with 9 positions matching TRBD2. CDR1 is MGHRA and CDR2 is YSYEKL in the germline V gene. The CDR3 is 17 residues long. The V gene end was trimmed by 4 bases and the J gene end by 7 bases; junction bases not matched to a gene: 14. The CDR3 loop reads CASSRYRVAGVRNEQFF. The CDR3 DNA reads TGCGCCAGCAGCCGCTATAGAGTAGCGGGAGTCCGAAATGAGCAGTTCTTC.

The gene calls are TRBV25-1 and TRBJ1-2, with 8 bases identical to TRBD1. From germline, CDR1 is MGHDK and CDR2 SYGVNS. This CDR3 is built from 16 residues. Trimming took 2 bases from V and 0 from J; bases not matched to a gene: 5. Written as DNA, the CDR3 is TGTGCCAGCAGTGAAACCGGGACAGGAACTAACTATGGCTACACCTTC. Amino acid sequence: CASSETGTGTNYGYTF.

This clonotype was observed a few times. This chain connects TRBV2 to TRBJ2-7; D might be TRBD1 or TRBD2, each matching 5 bases. Per the germline V gene, CDR1 is SNHLY and CDR2 is FYNNEI. The CDR3 loop spans 15 amino acids. The V and J ends lost 11 bases and 0 bases respectively, with 20 bases between them. The DNA for the CDR3 is TGTGCCTCAGCGAATCCCGGGGCCAGCTCCTACGAGCAGTACTTC. It is translated as CASANPGASSYEQYF.

The chain recombines TRBV4-2 with TRBJ1-4; D is ambiguous. Germline V lookup: CDR1 LGHNA, CDR2 YNFKEQ. The CDR3 is made up of 15 amino acids. V lost 0 bases, J lost 5 bases, and 10 bases lay in between. CDR3 protein: CASSQDWRNNEKLFF. CDR3 coding DNA: TGTGCCAGCAGCCAAGATTGGAGGAACAATGAAAAACTGTTTTTT.

V gene TRBV9 combines with J gene TRBJ1-5; the D is unclear. Trimming removed 0 bases at V and 3 bases at J, with 7 bases between. The CDR3 runs 14 residues. Germline V lookup: CDR1 SGDLS, CDR2 YYNGEE. CDR3 loop: CASSVGTANQPQHF. CDR3 in DNA: TGTGCCAGCAGCGTAGGGACGGCCAATCAGCCCCAGCATTTT.

This clonotype appeared a few times. The V gene is TRBV27, the J gene TRBJ1-1; D possibly corresponds to TRBD1 (6 bases). Trimming took off 6 bases at V and 0 bases at J, with 11 bases between the two ends. The CDR3 covers 14 residues. Germline CDR1 MNHEY, CDR2 SMNVEV (reference sequence). CDR3 sequence: CASSRRGMNTEAFF. DNA for the CDR3: TGTGCCAGCAGCCGCAGGGGCATGAACACTGAAGCTTTCTTT.

The table lists this clonotype with a few counts. The chain combines TRBV20-1 with TRBJ2-1; TRBD2 is a possible D gene (6 bases). Germline V lookup: CDR1 DFQATT, CDR2 SNEGSKA (reference sequence). V lost 5 bases to trimming and J lost 0 bases, with 11 bases between them. The CDR3 is 14 amino acids. The DNA for the CDR3 is TGCAGTGCTTGGGACGGGAGCTCCTACAATGAGCAGTTCTTC. Translating it yields CSAWDGSSYNEQFF.

The chain has TRBV4-2 and TRBJ2-3; TRBD2 matches 7 bases. The CDR3 extends over 17 amino acids. The V and J ends lost 4 bases and 2 bases, in that order; junction bases with no gene match: 12. CDR1 is LGHNA and CDR2 is YNFKEQ in the germline V gene. For the CDR3, the DNA is TGTGCCAGCAGCCCAAGACTAGCCCTCCGACTCACAGATACGCAGTATTTT. Translation: CASSPRLALRLTDTQYF.

The gene calls are TRBV3-1 and TRBJ2-4, with 7 bases identical to TRBD2. Unmatched junction bases numbered 14, after V lost 7 bases and J lost 5 bases. This CDR3 has 16 residues. The germline V gene encodes CDR1 LGHDT and CDR2 YNNKEL (reference sequence). CDR3 region: CASTHSGLRDQNIQYF. The DNA of the CDR3 is TGTGCCAGCACCCACTCGGGACTACGGGACCAAAACATTCAGTACTTC.

This clonotype has a handful of counts. The rearrangement links TRBV27 to TRBJ1-4, with D tentatively TRBD1 (6 bases). V was clipped by 6 bases and J by 7 bases, with 15 bases between them. In germline, CDR1 is MNHEY, CDR2 SMNVEV (reference sequence). The CDR3 is made up of 14 amino acids. CDR3 sequence: CASSRQDRREKLFF. CDR3 nucleotides: TGTGCCAGCAGCCGACAGGATCGGCGTGAAAAACTGTTTTTT.